One and the same sample provided the 6 T cell receptor beta chains below, sequenced in a study of T cell responses to AZD1222 COVID-19 vaccine. The protocol was immunoSEQ multiplex PCR, while the TCRdb copy is restricted to in-frame clones and leaves out a portion. The sample yields 120,000 to 150,000 clones, about 91% seen once. The starting material was peripheral blood, obtained on day 0 of AZD1222 vaccination. These receptors were taken from an adult in good health.

The V gene is TRBV7-2, the J gene TRBJ2-7; D perhaps matches TRBD2 (6 bases). The germline V gene encodes CDR1 SGHTA and CDR2 FQGNSA. This CDR3 is 14 amino acids long. Trimming removed 4 bases at V and 3 bases at J, with 13 bases between. The CDR3 reads CASSSGLSYYEQYF. CDR3 sequence (DNA): TGTGCCAGCAGCTCCGGACTATCCTACTACGAGCAGTACTTC.

J is TRBJ2-1 and V is TRBV5-4; 7 positions agree with TRBD2. The germline CDR1 and CDR2 sequences are SGHNT and YYREEE (reference sequence). V lost 7 bases to trimming and J lost 0 bases; unmatched junction nucleotides: 4. The CDR3 contains 14 residues. The CDR3 sequence is CASLSGNSYNEQFF. The CDR3 DNA reads as TGTGCCAGCCTAAGCGGGAACTCCTACAATGAGCAGTTCTTC.

The table lists this clone with a few counts. V is TRBV7-2 and J is TRBJ2-7, with TRBD2 matching 11 bases. J gave up 6 bases and V 1 base, and 5 bases lay outside the gene matches. The CDR3 extends over 15 amino acids. The germline gives CDR1 SGHTA, CDR2 FQGNSA. CDR3 sequence reads: CASSLVGLAVGEQYF. For the CDR3, the DNA is TGTGCCAGCAGCTTAGTGGGACTAGCGGTAGGCGAGCAGTACTTC. Complete variable domain (other parts from reference TRBV7-2 and TRBJ2-7): GAGVSQSPSNKVTEKGKDVELRCDPISGHTALYWYRQSLGQGLEFLIYFQGNSAPDKSGLPSDRFSAERTGGSVSTLTIQRTQQEDSAVYLCASSLVGLAVGEQYFGPGTRLTVT.

The chain carries TRBV19 and TRBJ2-1; D unresolved. This CDR3 contains 11 residues. Germline V lookup: CDR1 LNHDA, CDR2 SQIVND (reference sequence). V dropped 3 bases and J dropped 7 bases, with 4 bases sitting between them. The CDR3 DNA reads TGTGCCAGTAGTATCCAGAATGAGCAGTTCTTC. Protein sequence: CASSIQNEQFF.

The chain carries TRBV3-1 (or the pseudogene TRBV3-2) and TRBJ1-1; D remains unclear. Trimming left V 1 base short and J 1 base short, with 7 bases between. CDR1 is LGHDT and CDR2 is YNNKEL in the germline V gene (reference sequence). CDR3 length: 14 residues. CDR3 sequence (DNA): TGTGCCAGCAGCCAAGGAAGCTCGAACACTGAAGCTTTCTTT. The encoded protein is CASSQGSSNTEAFF.

The chain uses TRBV5-4 and TRBJ2-3; D gene ambiguous. Trimming cost V 2 bases and J 0 bases, with 10 bases left between them. CDR1 and CDR2 from the germline V gene are SGHNT and YYREEE (reference sequence). This CDR3 spans 15 amino acids. The CDR3 here is CASSFGGTSTDTQYF. The CDR3, as DNA: TGTGCCAGCAGCTTCGGCGGAACTAGCACAGATACGCAGTATTTT. Together with reference TRBV5-4 and TRBJ2-3, the CDR3 gives the full variable domain: ETGVTQSPTHLIKTRGQQVTLRCSSQSGHNTVSWYQQALGQGPQFIFQYYREEENGRGNFPPRFSGLQFPNYSSELNVNALELDDSALYLCASSFGGTSTDTQYFGPGTRLTVL.